This T cell receptor beta chain derives from a study of cytomegalovirus exposure and HLA in healthy donors. Study outcomes and limitations: Several of the most significant clusters appeared, in a later analysis, to be linked to common viral pathogens. Many donors carried some public TCRs, although rarity characterized most TCR sequences. Analysis performed later showed TCR beta chains linked to HLA being more clonally expanded than equally common others.

The PCR made use of 60 Vbeta and 13 Jbeta primers. The method was immunoSEQ multiplex PCR; TCRdb's version includes in-frame clones alone and lacks a portion of them. The sample has about 100,000 clones, over 70% seen once. As to this clone: Its antigen is currently unknown.

Trimming removed 4 bases from V and 7 bases from J, with 4 bases in between. CDR1 and CDR2 (germline): MDHEN, SYDVKM. CDR3 length: 10 residues. The clonotype comes from a man between 50 and 59 years old in good health and CMV-seronegative. Sample: PBMCs. The genes are TRBV28 and TRBJ1-2; D unclear. The CDR3 DNA reads as TGTGCCAGCAGTTCGGGTGGCTACACCTTC. This codes for CASSSGGYTF.